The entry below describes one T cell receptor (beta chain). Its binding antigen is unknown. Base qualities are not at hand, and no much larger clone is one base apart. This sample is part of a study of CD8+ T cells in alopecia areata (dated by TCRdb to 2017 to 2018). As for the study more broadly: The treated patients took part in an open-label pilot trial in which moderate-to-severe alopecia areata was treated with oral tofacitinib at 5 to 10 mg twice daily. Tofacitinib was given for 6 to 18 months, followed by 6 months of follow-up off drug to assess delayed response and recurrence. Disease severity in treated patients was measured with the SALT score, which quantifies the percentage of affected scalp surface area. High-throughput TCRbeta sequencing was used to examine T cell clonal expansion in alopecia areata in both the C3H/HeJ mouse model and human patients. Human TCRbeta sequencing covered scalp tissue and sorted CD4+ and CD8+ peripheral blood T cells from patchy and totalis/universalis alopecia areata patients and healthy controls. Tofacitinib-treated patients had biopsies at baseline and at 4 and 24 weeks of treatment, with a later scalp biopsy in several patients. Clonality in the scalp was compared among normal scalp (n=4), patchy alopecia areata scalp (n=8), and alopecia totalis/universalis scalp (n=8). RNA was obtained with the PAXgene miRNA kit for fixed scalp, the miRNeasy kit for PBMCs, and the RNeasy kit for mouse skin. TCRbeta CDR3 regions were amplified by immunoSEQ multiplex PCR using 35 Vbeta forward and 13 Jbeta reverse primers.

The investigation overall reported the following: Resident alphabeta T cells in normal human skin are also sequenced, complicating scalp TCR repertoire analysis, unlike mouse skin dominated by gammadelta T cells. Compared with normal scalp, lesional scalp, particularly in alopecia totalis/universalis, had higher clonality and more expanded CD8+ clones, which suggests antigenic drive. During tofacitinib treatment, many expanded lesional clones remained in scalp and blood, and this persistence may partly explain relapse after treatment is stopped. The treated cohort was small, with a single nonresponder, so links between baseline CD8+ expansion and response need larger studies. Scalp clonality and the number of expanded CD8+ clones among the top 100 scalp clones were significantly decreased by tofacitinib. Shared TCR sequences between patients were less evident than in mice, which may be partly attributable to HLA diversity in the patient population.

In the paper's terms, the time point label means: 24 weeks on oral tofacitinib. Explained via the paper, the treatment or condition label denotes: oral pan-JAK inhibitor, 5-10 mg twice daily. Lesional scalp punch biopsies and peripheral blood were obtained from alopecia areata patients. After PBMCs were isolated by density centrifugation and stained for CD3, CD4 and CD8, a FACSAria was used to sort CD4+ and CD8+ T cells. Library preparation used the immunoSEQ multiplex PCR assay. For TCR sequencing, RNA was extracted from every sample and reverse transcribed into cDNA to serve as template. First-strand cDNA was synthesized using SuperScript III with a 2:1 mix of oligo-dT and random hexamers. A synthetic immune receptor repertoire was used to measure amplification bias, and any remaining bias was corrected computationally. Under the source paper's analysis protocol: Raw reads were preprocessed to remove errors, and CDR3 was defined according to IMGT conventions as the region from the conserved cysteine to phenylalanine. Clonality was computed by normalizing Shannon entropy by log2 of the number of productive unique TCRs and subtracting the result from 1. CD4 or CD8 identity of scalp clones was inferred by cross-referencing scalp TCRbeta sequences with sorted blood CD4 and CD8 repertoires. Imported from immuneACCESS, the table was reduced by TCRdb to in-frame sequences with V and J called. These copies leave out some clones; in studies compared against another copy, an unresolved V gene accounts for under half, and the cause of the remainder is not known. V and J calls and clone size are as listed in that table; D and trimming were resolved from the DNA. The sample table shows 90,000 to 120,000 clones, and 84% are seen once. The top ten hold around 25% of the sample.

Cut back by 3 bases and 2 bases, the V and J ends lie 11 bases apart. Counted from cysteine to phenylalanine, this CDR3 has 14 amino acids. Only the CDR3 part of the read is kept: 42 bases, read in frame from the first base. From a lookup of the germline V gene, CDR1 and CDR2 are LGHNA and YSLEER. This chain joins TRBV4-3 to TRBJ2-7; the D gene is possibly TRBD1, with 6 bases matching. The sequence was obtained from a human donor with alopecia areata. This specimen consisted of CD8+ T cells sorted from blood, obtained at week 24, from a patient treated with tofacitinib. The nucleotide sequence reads TGCGCCAGCAGCCATGTGACAGGCGCCTACGAGCAGTACTTC. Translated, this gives CASSHVTGAYEQYF.